This T cell receptor beta chain was identified during a study of OX40 agonist ivuxolimab in advanced cancers. On the study more broadly: Patients were roughly 83% male with ages roughly 20 to 90, mean approximately 55. Whole-study findings and limits: CD8+ T cells averaged more expanded clones than CD4+.

As regards this clone: Its antigen is currently unknown.

Sequencing was performed with immunoSEQ multiplex PCR; in TCRdb, only in-frame clones are kept and a portion is missing. The sample shows about 120,000 clones, roughly nine tenths of them seen only once. CDR3 length: 19 amino acids. CDR1 and CDR2 from the germline V gene are SGHAT and FQNNGV. The V end was cut by 5 bases, the J end by 0 bases, with 25 bases between. Here the sequenced sample was CD4+ or CD8+ T cells sorted from blood, taken in a trial of the OX40 agonist ivuxolimab. This clonotype was sampled from an adult with an advanced solid tumor such as melanoma, head and neck, liver or kidney cancer. The V and J genes are TRBV11-2 and TRBJ1-1, with TRBD1 as a possible D gene (6 bases). For the CDR3, the DNA is TGTGCCAGCAGCCCGGGGGCGGGTGGGGGACGACTAATGAACACTGAAGCTTTCTTT. Amino acid sequence: CASSPGAGGGRLMNTEAFF. Complete variable domain (other parts from reference TRBV11-2 and TRBJ1-1): EAGVAQSPRYKIIEKRQSVAFWCNPISGHATLYWYQQILGQGPKLLIQFQNNGVVDDSQLPKDRFSAERLKGVDSTLKIQPAKLEDSAVYLCASSPGAGGGRLMNTEAFFGQGTRLTVV.